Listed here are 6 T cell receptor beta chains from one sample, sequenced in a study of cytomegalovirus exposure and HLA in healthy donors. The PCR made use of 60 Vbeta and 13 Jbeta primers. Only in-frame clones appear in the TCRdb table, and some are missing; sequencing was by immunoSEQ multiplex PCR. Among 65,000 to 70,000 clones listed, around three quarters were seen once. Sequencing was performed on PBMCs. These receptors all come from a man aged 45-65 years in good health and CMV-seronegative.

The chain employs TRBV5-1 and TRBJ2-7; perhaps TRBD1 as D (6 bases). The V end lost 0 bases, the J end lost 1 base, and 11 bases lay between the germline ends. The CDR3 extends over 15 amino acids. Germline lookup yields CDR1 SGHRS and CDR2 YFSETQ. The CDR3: CASSLGADSSYEQYF. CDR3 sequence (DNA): TGCGCCAGCAGCTTGGGTGCGGACAGTTCCTACGAGCAGTACTTC.

Written as DNA, the CDR3 is TGTGCCAGCAGTCGACAGGATGATGAGCAGTTCTTC. Amino acids: CASSRQDDEQFF. The rearrangement links TRBV28 to TRBJ2-1; the D gene is possibly TRBD1 (6 bases). Trimming pared 5 bases from V and 8 bases from J, leaving 10 bases between. This CDR3 region has 12 residues. Germline loops: CDR1 MDHEN, CDR2 SYDVKM.

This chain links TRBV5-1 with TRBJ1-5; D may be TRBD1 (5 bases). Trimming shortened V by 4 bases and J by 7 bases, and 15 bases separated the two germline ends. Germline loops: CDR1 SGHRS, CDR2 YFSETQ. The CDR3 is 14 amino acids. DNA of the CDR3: TGCGCCAGCAGCCCCATGGGGGGAGGACAGCCCCAGCATTTT. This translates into CASSPMGGGQPQHF. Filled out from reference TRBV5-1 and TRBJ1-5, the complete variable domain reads KAGVTQTPRYLIKTRGQQVTLSCSPISGHRSVSWYQQTPGQGLQFLFEYFSETQRNKGNFPGRFSGRQFSNSRSEMNVSTLELGDSALYLCASSPMGGGQPQHFGDGTRLSIL.

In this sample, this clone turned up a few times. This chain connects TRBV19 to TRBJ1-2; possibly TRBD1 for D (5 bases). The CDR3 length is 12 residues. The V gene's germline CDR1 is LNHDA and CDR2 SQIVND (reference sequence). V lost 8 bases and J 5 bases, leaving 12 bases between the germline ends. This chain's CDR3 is CASEDTFYGYTF. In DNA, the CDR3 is TGTGCCAGTGAGGACACCTTTTATGGCTACACCTTC.

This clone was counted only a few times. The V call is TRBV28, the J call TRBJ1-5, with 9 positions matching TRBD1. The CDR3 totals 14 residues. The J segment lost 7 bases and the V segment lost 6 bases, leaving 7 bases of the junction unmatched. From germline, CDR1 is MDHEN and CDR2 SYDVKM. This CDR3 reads CASSPGQGSQPQHF. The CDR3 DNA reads TGTGCCAGCAGCCCGGGACAGGGATCACAGCCCCAGCATTTT.

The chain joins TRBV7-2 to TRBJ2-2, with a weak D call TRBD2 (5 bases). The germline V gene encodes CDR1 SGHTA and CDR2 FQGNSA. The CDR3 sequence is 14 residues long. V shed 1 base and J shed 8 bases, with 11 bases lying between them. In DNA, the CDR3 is TGTGCCAGCAGCTTAGGGGATTGGAGGGGGGAGCTGTTTTTT. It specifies CASSLGDWRGELFF.